A selection of T cell receptor beta chains follows, all from one sample in a study of neurological immune-mediated disorders. TCRdb recomputed calls from the 5' RACE reads with MiXCR, one row per CDR3 protein. The sample consists of about 99,000 distinct CDR3 sequences, less than 14% of them appearing once. Sequenced input: PBMCs. These receptors came from a female donor with HTLV-1-associated myelopathy (HAM/TSP). Both conserved end residues are part of each CDR3. D genes are given only for firm matches. Only some rows state a clone size, as once, few, many or a class for expanded clones.

clone_size: many; cdr3_length: 12; d_call: -; v_call: TRBV7-2; j_call: TRBJ2-1; cdr3_nt: TGTGCCAGCAGCACCCAGGGAGGCGAGCAGTTCTTC; cdr3_aa: CASSTQGGEQFF
clone_size: -; cdr3_length: 11; d_call: -; v_call: TRBV7-6; j_call: TRBJ2-5; cdr3_nt: TGTGCCAGCACCCCGTCAGAGACCCAGTACTTC; cdr3_aa: CASTPSETQYF
clone_size: many; cdr3_length: 15; d_call: -; v_call: TRBV7-9; j_call: TRBJ2-5; cdr3_nt: TGTGCCAGCAGCTTAGCGGGGGCAACCCAAGAGACCCAGTACTTC; cdr3_aa: CASSLAGATQETQYF
clone_size: many; cdr3_length: 16; d_call: TRBD2; v_call: TRBV12-3/TRBV12-4; j_call: TRBJ2-3; cdr3_nt: TGTGCCAGCAGTTTACGGCTAGCGGGGGGCACAGATACGCAGTATTTT; cdr3_aa: CASSLRLAGGTDTQYF
clone_size: many; cdr3_length: 17; d_call: -; v_call: TRBV28; j_call: TRBJ2-2; cdr3_nt: TGTGCCAGCAGCCCGATCGAGACTCTGAGGGACACCGGGGAGCTGTTTTTT; cdr3_aa: CASSPIETLRDTGELFF
clone_size: many; cdr3_length: 10; d_call: -; v_call: TRBV12-3/TRBV12-4; j_call: TRBJ2-2; cdr3_nt: TGTGTCAGCGACGCCGGGGAGCTGTTTTTT; cdr3_aa: CVSDAGELFF
clone_size: many; cdr3_length: 16; d_call: TRBD2; v_call: TRBV5-1; j_call: TRBJ2-5; cdr3_nt: TGCGCCAGCAGCTTGGGCCTAGCGGGGATGCAAGAGACCCAGTACTTC; cdr3_aa: CASSLGLAGMQETQYF
clone_size: many; cdr3_length: 15; d_call: TRBD2; v_call: TRBV11-2; j_call: TRBJ2-1; cdr3_nt: TGTGCCAGCAGATTGCGGGGGATCTCCTACAATGAGCAGTTCTTC; cdr3_aa: CASRLRGISYNEQFF
clone_size: many; cdr3_length: 15; d_call: -; v_call: TRBV5-5; j_call: TRBJ1-5; cdr3_nt: TGTGCCAGCAGCCCTGGCGGGCAAACCAATCAGCCCCAGCATTTT; cdr3_aa: CASSPGGQTNQPQHF
clone_size: many; cdr3_length: 15; d_call: TRBD1; v_call: TRBV7-2; j_call: TRBJ2-5; cdr3_nt: TGTGCCAGCAGCTCCCGACAGGGGAAGCAAGAGACCCAGTACTTC; cdr3_aa: CASSSRQGKQETQYF
clone_size: many; cdr3_length: 13; d_call: TRBD1; v_call: TRBV28; j_call: TRBJ1-1; cdr3_nt: TGTGCCAGCAGATCCGGGACAGTGACTGAAGCTTTCTTT; cdr3_aa: CASRSGTVTEAFF
clone_size: few; cdr3_length: 15; d_call: -; v_call: TRBV6-6; j_call: TRBJ2-2; cdr3_nt: TGTGCCAGCAGACTGACAGATAGAAGGACCGGGGAGCTGTTTTTT; cdr3_aa: CASRLTDRRTGELFF
clone_size: few; cdr3_length: 17; d_call: TRBD1; v_call: TRBV6-5; j_call: TRBJ2-5; cdr3_nt: TGTGCCACCTCGACCAGGACAGGGCAGTCCCCAAGAGAGACCCAGTACTTC; cdr3_aa: CATSTRTGQSPRETQYF
clone_size: many; cdr3_length: 14; d_call: -; v_call: TRBV5-1; j_call: TRBJ2-4; cdr3_nt: TGCGCCAGCAGCTTGGGAGCGGGTCAAGACATTCAGTACTTC; cdr3_aa: CASSLGAGQDIQYF
clone_size: many; cdr3_length: 14; d_call: -; v_call: TRBV5-1; j_call: TRBJ2-7; cdr3_nt: TGCGCCAGCAGCTTGGACGGTCAGAACTACGAGCAGTACTTC; cdr3_aa: CASSLDGQNYEQYF
clone_size: many; cdr3_length: 15; d_call: -; v_call: TRBV7-6; j_call: TRBJ1-2; cdr3_nt: TGTGCCAGCAGCTTAGCGGTTACAGGGAGGGGAGGCTACACCTTC; cdr3_aa: CASSLAVTGRGGYTF
clone_size: many; cdr3_length: 15; d_call: -; v_call: TRBV28; j_call: TRBJ2-5; cdr3_nt: TGTGCCAGCAGTTTAGGGGGACGTCTTCAAGAGACCCAGTACTTC; cdr3_aa: CASSLGGRLQETQYF
clone_size: many; cdr3_length: 15; d_call: -; v_call: TRBV28; j_call: TRBJ2-6; cdr3_nt: TGTGCCAGCAGTTTAGGGGGCCACTCTGGAGCCGTCCTGACTTTC; cdr3_aa: CASSLGGHSGAVLTF
clone_size: few; cdr3_length: 15; d_call: TRBD1; v_call: TRBV27; j_call: TRBJ1-5; cdr3_nt: TGTGCCAGCAGTTATCGGACAGGGGGGGATCAGCCCCAGCATTTT; cdr3_aa: CASSYRTGGDQPQHF
clone_size: many; cdr3_length: 12; d_call: TRBD1; v_call: TRBV10-3; j_call: TRBJ1-2; cdr3_nt: TGTGCCATCAGCGGGACAGGGCGTGGCTACACCTTC; cdr3_aa: CAISGTGRGYTF
clone_size: many; cdr3_length: 15; d_call: TRBD1; v_call: TRBV5-1; j_call: TRBJ2-7; cdr3_nt: TGCGCCAGCAGCCGACAGGGGAGTCTCCCCTACGAGCAGTACTTC; cdr3_aa: CASSRQGSLPYEQYF
clone_size: many; cdr3_length: 12; d_call: -; v_call: TRBV10-3; j_call: TRBJ1-2; cdr3_nt: TGTGCCACCTCGATTTCAACCCATGGCTACACCTTC; cdr3_aa: CATSISTHGYTF
clone_size: many; cdr3_length: 13; d_call: -; v_call: TRBV3-1; j_call: TRBJ2-1; cdr3_nt: TGTGCCAGCAGCCGGGTCAGGAACAATGAGCAGTTCTTC; cdr3_aa: CASSRVRNNEQFF
clone_size: many; cdr3_length: 16; d_call: -; v_call: TRBV5-1; j_call: TRBJ2-2; cdr3_nt: TGCGCCAGCAGACCTAACCCAGGGGCGAACACCGGGGAGCTGTTTTTT; cdr3_aa: CASRPNPGANTGELFF
clone_size: -; cdr3_length: 15; d_call: TRBD2; v_call: TRBV9; j_call: TRBJ2-3; cdr3_nt: TGTGCCAGCAGCGTAGAGGTAGCGGGGCCAGATACGCAGTATTTT; cdr3_aa: CASSVEVAGPDTQYF
clone_size: -; cdr3_length: 12; d_call: -; v_call: TRBV6-2/TRBV6-3; j_call: TRBJ2-1; cdr3_nt: TGTGCCAGCGCAGGGATCTACAATGAGCAGTTCTTC; cdr3_aa: CASAGIYNEQFF
clone_size: -; cdr3_length: 13; d_call: -; v_call: TRBV20-1; j_call: TRBJ1-3; cdr3_nt: TGCAGTGCTAGCGGGGCCCGGGGAAACACCATATATTTT; cdr3_aa: CSASGARGNTIYF
clone_size: many; cdr3_length: 12; d_call: -; v_call: TRBV25-1; j_call: TRBJ2-1; cdr3_nt: TGTGCCAGCAGTGGTGGAGGGAGGCGGCAGTTCTTC; cdr3_aa: CASSGGGRRQFF
clone_size: many; cdr3_length: 16; d_call: TRBD2; v_call: TRBV28; j_call: TRBJ2-1; cdr3_nt: TGTGCCAGCATACCTCTCCTCGCTAGCGGGTTGAATGAGCAGTTCTTC; cdr3_aa: CASIPLLASGLNEQFF
clone_size: many; cdr3_length: 15; d_call: -; v_call: TRBV7-2; j_call: TRBJ1-2; cdr3_nt: TGTGCCAGCAGCTTAGGGGGATTAGCTAACTATGGCTACACCTTC; cdr3_aa: CASSLGGLANYGYTF
clone_size: -; cdr3_length: 15; d_call: TRBD1; v_call: TRBV20-1; j_call: TRBJ2-1; cdr3_nt: TGCAGTGCTGCCTCACCGGGACAGGGGGGGGATGAGCAGTTCTTC; cdr3_aa: CSAASPGQGGDEQFF
clone_size: many; cdr3_length: 12; d_call: -; v_call: TRBV7-9; j_call: TRBJ1-4; cdr3_nt: TGTGCCAGCAGCTTAGGGGGCGCGGGACTGTTTTTT; cdr3_aa: CASSLGGAGLFF
clone_size: many; cdr3_length: 11; d_call: TRBD2; v_call: TRBV20-1; j_call: TRBJ2-5; cdr3_nt: TGCAGTGCTAAGCGGGGGGAGACCCAGTACTTC; cdr3_aa: CSAKRGETQYF
clone_size: many; cdr3_length: 13; d_call: -; v_call: TRBV20-1; j_call: TRBJ1-1; cdr3_nt: TGCAGTGCTAGTCGGATTATGGGGACTGAAGCTTTCTTT; cdr3_aa: CSASRIMGTEAFF
clone_size: many; cdr3_length: 12; d_call: -; v_call: TRBV12-3/TRBV12-4; j_call: TRBJ2-1; cdr3_nt: TGTGCCAGCGGGTTTACTAACAATGAGCAGTTCTTC; cdr3_aa: CASGFTNNEQFF
clone_size: many; cdr3_length: 12; d_call: -; v_call: TRBV10-3; j_call: TRBJ2-7; cdr3_nt: TGTGCCATCAGCGAGGGGACATTTGAGCAGTACTTC; cdr3_aa: CAISEGTFEQYF
clone_size: many; cdr3_length: 15; d_call: -; v_call: TRBV20-1; j_call: TRBJ1-4; cdr3_nt: TGCAGTGCTCGCAGTCCCGGGACTGGGGATGAAAAACTGTTTTTT; cdr3_aa: CSARSPGTGDEKLFF
clone_size: many; cdr3_length: 12; d_call: -; v_call: TRBV12-3/TRBV12-4; j_call: TRBJ2-3; cdr3_nt: TGTGCCAGCAGTTTTTACACAGATACGCAGTATTTT; cdr3_aa: CASSFYTDTQYF
clone_size: many; cdr3_length: 12; d_call: TRBD2; v_call: TRBV20-1; j_call: TRBJ2-1; cdr3_nt: TGCAGTGCAACGCGGGTAGCGGGGAGGAAGTTCTTC; cdr3_aa: CSATRVAGRKFF
clone_size: many; cdr3_length: 18; d_call: TRBD1; v_call: TRBV5-1; j_call: TRBJ2-6; cdr3_nt: TGCGCCAGCAGCTTCACGGGGACAGGGCCTGGGGGGGCCAACGTCCTGACTTTC; cdr3_aa: CASSFTGTGPGGANVLTF
clone_size: many; cdr3_length: 16; d_call: -; v_call: TRBV5-1; j_call: TRBJ1-6; cdr3_nt: TGCGCCAGCAGCTTGGACTCTGGACAGTCAGGGAACACCCTCCACTTT; cdr3_aa: CASSLDSGQSGNTLHF
clone_size: many; cdr3_length: 14; d_call: TRBD1; v_call: TRBV2; j_call: TRBJ2-7; cdr3_nt: TGTGCCAGCAGGAAGGGACAGGGGATGCACGAGCAGTACTTC; cdr3_aa: CASRKGQGMHEQYF
clone_size: many; cdr3_length: 15; d_call: TRBD1; v_call: TRBV4-1; j_call: TRBJ1-3; cdr3_nt: TGCGCCAGCAGCCAAATACGGACAGGCGGAAACACCATATATTTT; cdr3_aa: CASSQIRTGGNTIYF
clone_size: medium-sized; cdr3_length: 13; d_call: TRBD1; v_call: TRBV4-2; j_call: TRBJ2-7; cdr3_nt: TGTGCCAGCAGCGAAGGGACAGACTACGAGCAGTACTTC; cdr3_aa: CASSEGTDYEQYF
clone_size: many; cdr3_length: 14; d_call: -; v_call: TRBV7-3; j_call: TRBJ2-1; cdr3_nt: TGTGCCAGCAGCAGATCGGGGAAAGTCAATGAGCAGTTCTTC; cdr3_aa: CASSRSGKVNEQFF
clone_size: many; cdr3_length: 14; d_call: TRBD2; v_call: TRBV6-1; j_call: TRBJ2-7; cdr3_nt: TGTGCCAGCAGTGTAGCGGGGGTACCCTACGAGCAGTACTTC; cdr3_aa: CASSVAGVPYEQYF
clone_size: -; cdr3_length: 15; d_call: TRBD1; v_call: TRBV7-9; j_call: TRBJ2-3; cdr3_nt: TGTGACAGCAGCCTAGCACCAGGGGGTCCTGATACGCAGTATTTT; cdr3_aa: CDSSLAPGGPDTQYF
clone_size: -; cdr3_length: 15; d_call: -; v_call: TRBV5-1; j_call: TRBJ2-7; cdr3_nt: TGCGCCAGCGGGCCCCAGCCAGGGGGAGGCTACGAGCATTACTTC; cdr3_aa: CASGPQPGGGYEHYF
clone_size: many; cdr3_length: 13; d_call: -; v_call: TRBV5-1; j_call: TRBJ2-2; cdr3_nt: TGTGCCAGCAGCTTGGAGGGAACCGGGGAGCTGTTTTTT; cdr3_aa: CASSLEGTGELFF
clone_size: many; cdr3_length: 14; d_call: TRBD2; v_call: TRBV12-3/TRBV12-4; j_call: TRBJ2-7; cdr3_nt: TGTGCCAGCAGTAGTAGCGGGGGGGTCTACGAGCAGTACTTC; cdr3_aa: CASSSSGGVYEQYF
clone_size: many; cdr3_length: 16; d_call: TRBD1; v_call: TRBV5-1; j_call: TRBJ1-5; cdr3_nt: TGCGCCAGCAGCTGGGGGGACAGGGGTGAGGGTCAGCCCCAGCATTTT; cdr3_aa: CASSWGDRGEGQPQHF
clone_size: many; cdr3_length: 16; d_call: TRBD2; v_call: TRBV4-2; j_call: TRBJ2-4; cdr3_nt: TGTGCCAGCAGCCAAGATTCGGCTAGCGGGGATAGCATTCAGTACTTC; cdr3_aa: CASSQDSASGDSIQYF
clone_size: many; cdr3_length: 11; d_call: TRBD2; v_call: TRBV20-1; j_call: TRBJ2-7; cdr3_nt: TGCAGTGCCGGGACTAGCTCCGAGCAGTACTTC; cdr3_aa: CSAGTSSEQYF